This is a list of T cell receptor beta chains from one sample in a study of response to subunit inactivated influenza vaccine. TCRdb analysed the RT-PCR reads with MiXCR anew, one entry per CDR3 protein. The sample gives approximately 230,000 distinct CDR3 sequences, approximately 12% of which show up once; about 8% is in the top ten. The sequencing used non-naive T cells sorted from PBMCs, collected roughly 15 days before vaccination. Source of these receptors: a man aged 45 to 65 who received an inactivated influenza vaccine. Each CDR3 is given with its conserved first and last residue. The D gene is left open where the match is weak. Clone size appears in some rows only: once, few, many, or a class for an expanded clone.

clone_size	j_call	d_call	v_call	cdr3_aa	cdr3_nt
.	TRBJ2-5	TRBD2	TRBV11-2	CASSTPAGGMETQYF	TGTGCCAGCAGCACACCGGCGGGAGGGATGGAGACCCAGTACTTC
few	TRBJ1-6	TRBD1	TRBV27	CASSPRTSGGTYNSPLHF	TGTGCCAGCAGTCCGCGGACATCAGGGGGGACCTATAATTCACCCCTCCACTTT
many	TRBJ2-3	TRBD2	TRBV10-2	CASSGGGADTQYF	TGCGCCAGCTCGGGGGGAGGGGCAGATACGCAGTATTTT
.	TRBJ2-3	TRBD1	TRBV6-1	CASRRTGGASTDTQYF	TGTGCCAGCAGACGGACAGGGGGAGCTAGCACAGATACGCAGTATTTT
.	TRBJ1-4	TRBD1	TRBV3-1	CTSSLGQGNGEKLFF	TGTACCAGCAGCCTTGGACAGGGGAACGGCGAAAAACTGTTTTTT
few	TRBJ1-1	.	TRBV21-1	CASSKVGETEAFF	TGTGCCAGCAGCAAAGTGGGGGAGACTGAAGCTTTCTTT
.	TRBJ2-1	.	TRBV14	CASSLMPGPMNEQFF	TGTGCCAGCAGCCTGATGCCGGGACCGATGAATGAGCAGTTCTTC
few	TRBJ2-5	.	TRBV4-2	CASSQTGVEETQYF	TGTGCCAGCAGCCAAACTGGGGTGGAAGAGACCCAGTACTTC
many	TRBJ1-5	.	TRBV12-3/TRBV12-4	CASSTTGDQPQHF	TGTGCCAGCAGTACGACGGGTGATCAGCCCCAGCATTTT
.	TRBJ1-5	TRBD1	TRBV6-2/TRBV6-3	CASKRTGQWGQPQHF	TGTGCCAGCAAAAGGACAGGGCAATGGGGTCAGCCCCAGCATTTT
few	TRBJ2-1	TRBD2	TRBV20-1	CSAPSSGRGNEQFF	TGCAGTGCTCCGTCTAGCGGGAGAGGGAATGAGCAGTTCTTC
.	TRBJ1-1	.	TRBV27	CASSINRVLMNTEAFF	TGTGCCAGCTCAATTAACAGGGTCCTCATGAACACTGAAGCTTTCTTT
.	TRBJ2-7	TRBD2	TRBV7-2	CASSLPEGLADPYEQYF	TGTGCCAGCAGCTTACCAGAGGGACTAGCGGATCCCTACGAGCAGTACTTC
.	TRBJ2-5	.	TRBV6-1	CASRRTADTETQYF	TGTGCCAGCAGGCGGACGGCCGATACAGAGACCCAGTACTTC
many	TRBJ2-2	TRBD1	TRBV2	CASSVRQGAPGELFF	TGTGCCAGCAGTGTGCGACAGGGGGCCCCCGGGGAGCTGTTTTTT
.	TRBJ1-2	.	TRBV10-3	CAISDFRDPNYGYTF	TGTGCCATCAGTGATTTTAGGGACCCCAACTATGGCTACACCTTC
.	TRBJ1-6	.	TRBV5-1	CASSLDGSNSPLHF	TGCGCCAGCAGCCTGGACGGCTCTAATTCACCCCTCCACTTT
few	TRBJ1-5	TRBD1	TRBV20-1	CSAGTGGNQPQHF	TGCAGTGCTGGGACAGGGGGCAATCAGCCCCAGCATTTT
many	TRBJ2-1	.	TRBV5-1	CASSLTGRGRYNEQFF	TGCGCCAGCAGCTTGACGGGGCGGGGGCGCTACAATGAGCAGTTCTTC
.	TRBJ2-7	TRBD1	TRBV6-1	CATSGGRDSSYEQYF	TGTGCCACCTCAGGGGGCCGGGACTCCTCCTACGAGCAGTACTTC
many	TRBJ2-3	.	TRBV29-1	CAYDWGSDTQYF	TGCGCGTATGATTGGGGATCAGATACGCAGTATTTT
many	TRBJ2-2	.	TRBV10-2	CASKRWGVTNTGELFF	TGCGCCAGCAAGCGTTGGGGAGTTACGAACACCGGGGAGCTGTTTTTT
many	TRBJ2-5	TRBD1	TRBV5-1	CASHPDRAVETQYF	TGCGCCAGCCACCCGGACAGGGCAGTAGAGACCCAGTACTTC
many	TRBJ2-7	TRBD2	TRBV5-1	CASSLHGEGLPYEQYF	TGCGCCAGCAGCTTGCATGGGGAGGGCCTCCCCTACGAGCAGTACTTC
few	TRBJ2-7	TRBD1	TRBV7-9	CASSAGQEDYEQYF	TGTGCCAGCAGCGCGGGACAGGAGGACTACGAGCAGTACTTC
.	TRBJ2-1	.	TRBV5-1	CASSLAQGKGNEQFF	TGCGCCAGCAGCCTTGCCCAGGGGAAGGGCAATGAGCAGTTCTTC
.	TRBJ2-7	TRBD2	TRBV5-8	CASSMGVGGGAREQYF	TGTGCCAGCAGTATGGGGGTTGGCGGGGGGGCCAGGGAGCAGTACTTC
.	TRBJ2-5	.	TRBV10-3	CAISESTVGWETQYF	TGTGCCATCAGTGAATCGACAGTAGGGTGGGAGACCCAGTACTTC
.	TRBJ2-5	.	TRBV19	CASSRLQETQYF	TGTGCCAGTAGTCGATTGCAAGAGACCCAGTACTTC
.	TRBJ1-1	.	TRBV4-3	CASSQVQGAEAFF	TGCGCCAGCAGCCAAGTACAGGGAGCTGAAGCTTTCTTT
many	TRBJ2-3	.	TRBV14	CASSQDSYIDSTDTQYF	TGTGCCAGCAGCCAAGATTCCTACATCGATAGCACAGATACGCAGTATTTT
many	TRBJ2-7	.	TRBV5-6	CASSLGKGVEQYF	TGTGCCAGCAGCTTAGGAAAGGGGGTCGAGCAGTACTTC
.	TRBJ2-4	TRBD1	TRBV6-2/TRBV6-3	CAIRQGAKNIQYF	TGTGCCATACGACAGGGGGCCAAAAACATTCAGTACTTC
.	TRBJ2-3	.	TRBV4-2	CASSQGVDTQYF	TGTGCCAGCAGCCAAGGCGTAGATACGCAGTATTTT
many	TRBJ1-3	.	TRBV29-1	CSVEKAGNTIYF	TGCAGCGTGGAAAAGGCCGGAAACACCATATATTTT
.	TRBJ2-3	.	TRBV6-1	CASSVQLGTDTQYF	TGTGCCAGCAGTGTCCAACTGGGGACAGATACGCAGTATTTT
many	TRBJ2-7	TRBD1	TRBV29-1	CSVDGTGFGEQYF	TGCAGCGTCGACGGGACAGGGTTCGGCGAGCAGTACTTC
many	TRBJ2-7	.	TRBV7-9	CASSPVAGWYEQYF	TGTGCCAGCAGCCCTGTAGCAGGGTGGTACGAGCAGTACTTC
few	TRBJ1-5	.	TRBV20-1	CSATHSNQPQHF	TGCAGTGCTACCCATAGCAATCAGCCCCAGCATTTT
few	TRBJ1-1	TRBD1	TRBV4-1	CASSQEGDRGTEAFF	TGCGCCAGCAGCCAAGAGGGGGACAGAGGGACTGAAGCTTTCTTT
.	TRBJ2-1	.	TRBV28	CASTGASGHSYNEQFF	TGTGCCAGCACAGGGGCTAGCGGACACTCCTACAATGAGCAGTTCTTC
many	TRBJ1-2	.	TRBV2	CASRQGPLGYTF	TGTGCCAGCAGACAGGGACCTCTCGGCTACACCTTC
few	TRBJ2-7	.	TRBV18	CASSPVGGYYEQYF	TGTGCCAGCTCTCCCGTCGGGGGCTACTACGAGCAGTACTTC
few	TRBJ1-2	.	TRBV5-6	CASSSRLTTTGYGYTF	TGTGCCAGCAGCTCCAGACTGACCACGACGGGATATGGCTACACCTTC
many	TRBJ2-3	TRBD2	TRBV5-1	CASSPYLAGGGTDTQYF	TGCGCCAGCAGCCCCTACCTAGCGGGGGGGGGCACAGATACGCAGTATTTT